These T cell receptor beta chains were read from a single sample in a study of blood T cells in healthy people across ages. TCRdb independently ran MiXCR on the 5' RACE reads; one entry per CDR3 protein. The sample consists of some 1.4 million distinct CDR3 sequences, around 42% of them appearing once. The source material was blood. These receptors all come from a woman under 30 in good health. CDR3s include the opening cysteine and the closing phenylalanine or tryptophan. A D gene is named only where the DNA matches it firmly. The size of a clone is reported for some rows only, either as once, few or many, or as a class for expanded clones.

abundance	v_gene	d_gene	j_gene	CDR3nt	CDR3aa
-	TRBV27	-	TRBJ2-7	TGTGCCAGCAGTTTTTCCCCGACCTACGAGCAGTACTTC	CASSFSPTYEQYF
-	TRBV29-1	TRBD1	TRBJ2-7	TGCAGCGCTGCGGGGACAGGGACCTACGAGCAGTACTTC	CSAAGTGTYEQYF
few	TRBV4-1	-	TRBJ2-3	TGCGCCAGCAGCCAATCAAATAAAGGGGGAGATACGCAGTATTTT	CASSQSNKGGDTQYF
few	TRBV12-3/TRBV12-4	-	TRBJ2-1	TGTGCCAGCAGACAGATTCCCACTAGCCTCAATGAGCAGTTCTTC	CASRQIPTSLNEQFF
-	TRBV6-6	-	TRBJ2-7	TGTGCCAGCAGCCCGCAGGGAACCTCCTACAATGAGCAGTACTTC	CASSPQGTSYNEQYF
once	TRBV7-3	TRBD1	TRBJ1-3	TGTGCCAGCAGCCCAACCCCAGGGGGCCCCTCTGGAAACACCATATATTTT	CASSPTPGGPSGNTIYF
few	TRBV6-5	-	TRBJ2-6	TGTGCCAGCTCGGGCTTTGGGGCCAACGTCCTGACTTTC	CASSGFGANVLTF
-	TRBV7-9	TRBD2	TRBJ2-5	TGTGCCAGCAGCTTAGCGTACCTAGCGGAAGAGACCCAGTACTTC	CASSLAYLAEETQYF
-	TRBV11-2	-	TRBJ1-6	TGTGCCAGCCGTTCCGGGACATCTTATAATTCACCCCTCCACTTT	CASRSGTSYNSPLHF
few	TRBV4-2	-	TRBJ2-1	TGTGCCAGCAGCCAAGTGGCAGAATCCCACTCCTACAATGAGCAGTTCTTC	CASSQVAESHSYNEQFF
-	TRBV10-3	-	TRBJ1-2	TGTGCCATCAGAGAGTATGGCTACACCTTC	CAIREYGYTF
few	TRBV5-6	-	TRBJ2-1	TGTGCCAGCAGCTTGTGGGCAGCTGGTAATTCCTACAATGAGCAGTTCTTC	CASSLWAAGNSYNEQFF
-	TRBV3-1	-	TRBJ2-7	TGTGCCAGCAGCCAAGATACTACCACCTACGAGCAGTACTTC	CASSQDTTTYEQYF
-	TRBV5-1	-	TRBJ2-7	TGCGCTCGGGGGCCGGTGGAGCAGTACTTC	CARGPVEQYF
few	TRBV6-1	TRBD1	TRBJ2-1	TGTGGGACCAGACACCGGGACAGGGACTACAATGAGCAGTTCTTC	CGTRHRDRDYNEQFF
-	TRBV18	TRBD1	TRBJ2-7	TGTGCCAGCTCCCAATATACAGGGGTCGAGCAGTACTTC	CASSQYTGVEQYF
-	TRBV6-1	TRBD2	TRBJ2-7	TGTGCCAGCAGTGAAGCCAGACTAGCCATCTACGAGCAGTACTTC	CASSEARLAIYEQYF
few	TRBV7-8	TRBD2	TRBJ2-7	TGTGCCAGCAGCTTAGGGTCCGGACTAGCGAACAATGAGCAGTACTTC	CASSLGSGLANNEQYF
-	TRBV5-1	-	TRBJ2-3	TGCGCCAGCAGCCGCCCCACTAGTCCCGAAGGCACAGATACGCAGTATTTT	CASSRPTSPEGTDTQYF
-	TRBV30	-	TRBJ2-1	TGTGCCTGGAGTGTGGCAAATGAGCAGTTCTTC	CAWSVANEQFF
-	TRBV4-1	TRBD2	TRBJ2-5	TGCGCCAGCAGCCAAGGGACTAGCGGCTTCTACAATGAGCAGTACTTC	CASSQGTSGFYNEQYF
-	TRBV11-2	-	TRBJ1-4	TGTGCCAGCAGCCAGGAGCTCGGTGAAAAACTGTTTTTT	CASSQELGEKLFF
-	TRBV6-1	-	TRBJ2-6	TGTGCCAGCAGTGAAAAGGGAGGTTGGGGTCTCGGGGCCAACGTCCTGACTTTC	CASSEKGGWGLGANVLTF
-	TRBV29-1	-	TRBJ1-4	TGCAGCGCCTCGAGGAACGAAAAACTGTTTTTT	CSASRNEKLFF
-	TRBV12-3/TRBV12-4	-	TRBJ2-7	TGTGCCAGCAGTATTGGCCTGGTCGGCGAGCAGTACTTC	CASSIGLVGEQYF
once	TRBV3-1	-	TRBJ1-2	TGTGCCAGCAGCCCAAGAGAACAGGGCTCCTATGGCTACACCTTC	CASSPREQGSYGYTF
many	TRBV29-1	TRBD2	TRBJ2-3	TGCAGCGTTCGGGGGACTAGCGTCCCAGATACGCAGTATTTT	CSVRGTSVPDTQYF
-	TRBV28	-	TRBJ2-3	TGTGCCAGCACCGATATTGGGCGTGGATATGCTAGCACAGATACGCAGTATTTT	CASTDIGRGYASTDTQYF
once	TRBV4-2	-	TRBJ2-6	TGTGCCAGCAGCCAAGCCCTCACTAGCTCTGGGGCCAACGTCCTGACTTTC	CASSQALTSSGANVLTF
once	TRBV28	-	TRBJ1-1	TGTGCCAGCATCCCGGCGGAGAACACTGAAGCTTTCTTT	CASIPAENTEAFF
few	TRBV20-1	TRBD2	TRBJ2-3	TGCAGTGCTAGAGATAAGGAAGGGCGGGAGGAAACAGATACGCAGTATTTT	CSARDKEGREETDTQYF
few	TRBV9	-	TRBJ2-7	TGTGCCAGCAGCGTCGGACATGGGAACTACGAGCAGTACTTC	CASSVGHGNYEQYF
-	TRBV29-1	TRBD1	TRBJ1-1	TGCAGCGTGGGGACAGGGTGGGACACTGAAGCTTTCTTT	CSVGTGWDTEAFF
-	TRBV10-1	TRBD1	TRBJ1-2	TGCGCCAGCAGTGAGTTAGAAAAGAGGGACAGGAAAACCTACACCTTC	CASSELEKRDRKTYTF
-	TRBV3-1	-	TRBJ2-1	TGTGCCAGTAGCCAAGAGGAACGTCTTGTCTACAATGAGCAGTTCTTC	CASSQEERLVYNEQFF
few	TRBV10-3	TRBD2	TRBJ2-3	TGTGCCACCAACGGACTAGCGGGCACAGATACGCAGTATTTT	CATNGLAGTDTQYF